Below are 15 T cell receptor beta chains sequenced from a single sample in a study of identical twins. In TCRdb, the 5' RACE reads were re-called with MiXCR into one record per CDR3 protein. The sample includes more than 1.5 million distinct CDR3 sequences, around a third seen only once; the top ten take about 0.27%. The specimen was cord blood. The receptors were sampled from a newborn girl in good health.

V gene TRBV29-1 combines with J gene TRBJ2-1, with 9 bases identical to TRBD2. Germline V lookup: CDR1 SQVTM, CDR2 ANQGSEA. This CDR3 has 13 amino acids. J lost 7 bases, V lost 6 bases, and 7 bases had no gene match. CDR3 bases: TGCAGCGTCGCGGGAGGGCCGTGGAATGAGCAGTTCTTC. This gives the protein CSVAGGPWNEQFF.

The J gene is TRBJ2-3, the V gene TRBV2; 7 nucleotides agree with TRBD2. The V segment lost 8 bases and the J segment 6 bases; nucleotides outside the gene matches: 8. The CDR3 contains 13 residues. Per germline, CDR1 SNHLY and CDR2 FYNNEI. The CDR3 sequence: CASSRAGGDTQYF. The CDR3 DNA reads TGTGCCAGCTCGAGGGCCGGGGGGGATACGCAGTATTTT.

DNA for the CDR3: TGCAGTGCTAGAGATCCCAGGGAAGAGACCCAGTACTTC. Translating gives CSARDPREETQYF. This chain links TRBV20-1 with TRBJ2-7, with D possibly matching TRBD1 (5 bases). Judging by the DNA end, TRBJ2-5 fits better; the J call may be wrong. The germline V gene encodes CDR1 DFQATT and CDR2 SNEGSKA (reference sequence). This CDR3 comprises 13 residues.

This chain joins TRBV6-6 and TRBJ2-3; 11 positions agree with TRBD1. Per the germline V gene, CDR1 is MNHNY and CDR2 is SVGAGI (reference sequence). V shed 2 bases, J shed 5 bases, and the junction held 9 bases outside the gene matches. The CDR3 has 17 amino acids. CDR3 loop: CASSYGQGARVRDTQYF. Written as DNA, the CDR3 is TGTGCCAGCAGTTACGGACAGGGGGCGAGAGTTCGAGATACGCAGTATTTT.

V usage is TRBV2 and J usage is TRBJ2-5; weak D call: TRBD1 (7 bases). V lost 6 bases and J 11 bases, leaving 22 bases between the germline ends. The CDR3 length is 14 residues. Germline CDR1 reads SNHLY; CDR2 reads FYNNEI. This chain's CDR3 is CASRGGQTPNEQYF. The CDR3 nucleotides are TGTGCCAGCAGGGGGGGACAGACCCCGAATGAGCAGTACTTC.

This clonotype came up a few times. CDR3 in amino acids: CASSSRGASNQPQHF. The CDR3 nucleotides are TGTGCCAGCAGTTCTAGAGGGGCGAGCAATCAGCCCCAGCATTTT. The V and J genes are TRBV27 and TRBJ1-5; a possible D gene is TRBD1 (5 bases). Germline loops: CDR1 MNHEY, CDR2 SMNVEV (reference sequence). The CDR3 runs to 15 residues. V lost 4 bases, J lost 1 base, and 11 bases lay in between.

The sample holds a few counts of this clonotype. The chain links TRBV12-3 or TRBV12-4 to TRBJ2-1; either TRBD1 or TRBD2 may supply D (5 bases each). The CDR3 consists of 12 residues. V dropped 6 bases and J dropped 14 bases, with 17 bases sitting between them. In DNA form, the CDR3 reads TGTGCCAGCAGCCCGGGTATGGGGGTGGAGTTCTTC. This sequence encodes CASSPGMGVEFF.

The rearrangement joins TRBV7-9 to TRBJ1-2; the D gene is possibly TRBD1 (6 bases). The CDR3 length is 13 residues. Germline V CDR1 and CDR2: SEHNR, FQNEAQ (reference sequence). Trimming removed 7 bases at V and 5 bases at J, with 14 bases between. In nucleotides, the CDR3 is TGTGCCAGCACACCAGGGGCGGGGTATGGCTACACCTTC. This gives the protein CASTPGAGYGYTF.

V and J are TRBV7-2 and TRBJ2-4; D is possibly TRBD1 (5 bases). V was pared by 1 base and J by 2 bases, with 9 bases between. The length of the CDR3 is 15 residues. Germline lookup yields CDR1 SGHTA and CDR2 FQGNSA. The CDR3 spells CASSLEAGSKNIQYF. The CDR3 DNA is TGTGCCAGCAGCTTAGAGGCAGGGTCCAAAAACATTCAGTACTTC.

The chain couples TRBV2 to TRBJ2-4, with TRBD2 matching over 12 bases. Trimming took 7 bases from V and 1 from J; bases not matched to a gene: 2. Germline CDR1 SNHLY, CDR2 FYNNEI. The CDR3 length is 15 residues. The CDR3 coding sequence is TGTGCCAGCATAGGACTAGCGGGGGCCAAAAACATTCAGTACTTC. It specifies CASIGLAGAKNIQYF.

J is TRBJ1-1 and V is TRBV27, with 8 positions matching TRBD1. V was pared by 6 bases and J by 1 base, with 7 bases of the junction left unmatched. CDR3 length equals 15 residues. Germline CDR1 is MNHEY and CDR2 is SMNVEV (reference sequence). The CDR3 protein is CASRVSGTGNTEAFF. CDR3 in DNA: TGTGCCAGCAGAGTCTCCGGGACAGGGAACACTGAAGCTTTCTTT.

This chain links TRBV20-1 with TRBJ2-1; weak D call: TRBD1 (5 bases). The CDR3 length is 15 residues. V lost 4 bases, J lost 13 bases, and 26 bases lay in between. Germline CDR1 and CDR2: DFQATT and SNEGSKA (reference sequence). This chain's CDR3 is CSANGAGPKTETQFF. Written as DNA, the CDR3 is TGCAGTGCTAATGGGGCCGGGCCTAAAACGGAGACCCAGTTCTTC.

CDR3 sequence: CASSQEMAGVRNEQFF. The CDR3, as DNA: TGCGCCAGCAGCCAAGAAATGGCGGGAGTAAGGAATGAGCAGTTCTTC. This chain joins TRBV4-1 and TRBJ2-1; 7 bases are a match to TRBD2. The CDR3 runs to 16 residues. Germline V lookup: CDR1 MGHRA, CDR2 YSYEKL. V was clipped by 0 bases and J by 7 bases; unmatched bases: 9.

The rearrangement uses TRBV3-1 and TRBJ1-2, with TRBD1 matching 10 bases. Looked up from germline, CDR1 is LGHDT and CDR2 is YNNKEL (reference sequence). The CDR3 length is 16 residues. V trimming: 4 bases; J trimming: 2 bases; junction bases outside the gene matches: 7. CDR3 sequence: CASSPQGTGANYGYTF. The CDR3 DNA follows: TGTGCCAGCAGCCCTCAGGGGACAGGGGCCAACTATGGCTACACCTTC.

The rearrangement uses TRBV4-1 and TRBJ2-3; 13 nucleotides match TRBD2. The CDR3 consists of 17 residues. Trimming at V came to 3 bases and at J to 4 bases, leaving 7 bases not matched to a gene. CDR1 is MGHRA and CDR2 is YSYEKL in the germline V gene. The CDR3 nucleotides read TGCGCCAGCAGCCAGGAGACTAGCGGGGGGATAGCAGATACGCAGTATTTT. Translation: CASSQETSGGIADTQYF.